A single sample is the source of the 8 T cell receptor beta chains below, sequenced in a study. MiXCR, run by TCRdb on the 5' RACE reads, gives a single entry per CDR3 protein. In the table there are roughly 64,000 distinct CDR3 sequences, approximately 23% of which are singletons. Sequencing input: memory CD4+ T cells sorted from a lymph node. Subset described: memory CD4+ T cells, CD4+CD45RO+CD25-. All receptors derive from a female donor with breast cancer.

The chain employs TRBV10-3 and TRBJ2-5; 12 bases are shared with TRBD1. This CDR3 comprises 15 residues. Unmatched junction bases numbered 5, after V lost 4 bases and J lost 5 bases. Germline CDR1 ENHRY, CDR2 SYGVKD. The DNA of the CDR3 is TGTGCCATCAGTGTAGTCGGGACAGGGGGCGAGACCCAGTACTTC. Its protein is CAISVVGTGGETQYF.

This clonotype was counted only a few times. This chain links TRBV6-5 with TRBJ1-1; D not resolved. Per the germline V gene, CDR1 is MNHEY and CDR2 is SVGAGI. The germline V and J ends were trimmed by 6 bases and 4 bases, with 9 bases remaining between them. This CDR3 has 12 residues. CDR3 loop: CASRHSGTEAFF. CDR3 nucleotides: TGTGCCAGCAGACACAGTGGCACTGAAGCTTTCTTT.

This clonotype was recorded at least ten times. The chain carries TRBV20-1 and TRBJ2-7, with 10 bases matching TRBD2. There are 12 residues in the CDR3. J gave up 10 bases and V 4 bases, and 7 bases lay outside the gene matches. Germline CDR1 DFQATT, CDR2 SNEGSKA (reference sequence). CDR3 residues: CSATAGGPGQYF. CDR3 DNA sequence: TGCAGTGCTACAGCGGGAGGGCCGGGTCAGTACTTC.

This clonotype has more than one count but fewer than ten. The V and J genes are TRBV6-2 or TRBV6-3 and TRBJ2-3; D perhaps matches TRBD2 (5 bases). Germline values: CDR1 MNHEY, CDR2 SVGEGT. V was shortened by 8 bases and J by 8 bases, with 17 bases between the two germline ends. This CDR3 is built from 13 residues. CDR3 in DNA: TGTGCCAGCCGACCACATGGGGAGCCTACGCAGTATTTT. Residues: CASRPHGEPTQYF.

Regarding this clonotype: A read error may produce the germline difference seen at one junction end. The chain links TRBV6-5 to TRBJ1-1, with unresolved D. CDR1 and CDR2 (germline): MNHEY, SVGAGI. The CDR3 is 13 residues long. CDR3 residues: CASGRSPNTVAFF. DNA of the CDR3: TGTGCCAGCGGTCGGAGCCCGAACACTGTAGCTTTCTTT.

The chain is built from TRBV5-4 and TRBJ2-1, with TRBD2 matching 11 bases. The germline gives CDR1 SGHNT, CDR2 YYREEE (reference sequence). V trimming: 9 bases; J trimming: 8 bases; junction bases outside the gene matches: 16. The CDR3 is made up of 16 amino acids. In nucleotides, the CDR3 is TGTGCCACCCGTCGTAGCGGGAGGGCCGGTAGGGATGAGCAGTTCTTC. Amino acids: CATRRSGRAGRDEQFF. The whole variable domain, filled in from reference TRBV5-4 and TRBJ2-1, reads ETGVTQSPTHLIKTRGQQVTLRCSSQSGHNTVSWYQQALGQGPQFIFQYYREEENGRGNFPPRFSGLQFPNYSSELNVNALELDDSALYLCATRRSGRAGRDEQFFGPGTRLTVL.

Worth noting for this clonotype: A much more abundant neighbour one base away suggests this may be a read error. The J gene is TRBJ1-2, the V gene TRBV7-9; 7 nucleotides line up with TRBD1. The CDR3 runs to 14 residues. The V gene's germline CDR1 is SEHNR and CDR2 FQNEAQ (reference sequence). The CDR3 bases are TGTGCCAGCAGCCCTCAGGGACAGCTCCGTGGCTGCACCTTC. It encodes CASSPQGQLRGCTF.

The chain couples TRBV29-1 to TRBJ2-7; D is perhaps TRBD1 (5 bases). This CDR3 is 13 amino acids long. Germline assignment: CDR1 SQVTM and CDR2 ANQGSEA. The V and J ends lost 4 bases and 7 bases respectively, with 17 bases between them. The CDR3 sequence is CSVAGNKDDEQYF. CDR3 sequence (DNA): TGCAGCGTTGCAGGGAATAAGGACGATGAGCAGTACTTC.